The clone carrying this T cell receptor beta chain has just a few counts. What it recognizes is unknown. These data originate in a study of response to subunit inactivated influenza vaccine. Study conclusions and caveats: It was suggested by the authors that few new T cells are recruited by each seasonal influenza vaccination.

TCRdb fed the RT-PCR reads into MiXCR, producing one record per CDR3 protein. The sample includes 560,000 or so distinct CDR3 sequences, less than 8% of them seen just once. The CDR3 sequence is 14 residues long. The ends were cut back, 2 bases at V and 0 bases at J, with 8 bases in the middle. Germline CDR1 is SGHTA and CDR2 is FQGNSA. V is TRBV7-2 and J is TRBJ2-7, with unresolved D. Material: PBMCs from blood, obtained around 2 years after vaccination. This TCR came from a man between 50 and 75 years old who received an inactivated influenza vaccine. The CDR3 DNA follows: TGTGCCAGCAGCTTATACTACACCTCCTACGAGCAGTACTTC. It is translated as CASSLYYTSYEQYF.